The rows below give T cell receptor beta chains drawn from one sample of a study of blood T cells in healthy people across ages. From the 5' RACE reads, TCRdb called clonotypes with MiXCR, one entry per CDR3 protein. This sample carries roughly 800,000 distinct CDR3 sequences, more than 45% of them seen once, and the ten largest clones take around 20%. The sample was blood. These receptors originate from a man aged 30 to 39 in good health. CDR3s include the opening cysteine and the closing phenylalanine or tryptophan. The order of the fields is D gene, clone size, J gene, V gene, CDR3 protein, CDR3 DNA. A D gene is named only where the DNA matches it firmly. The size entry is marked missing in some rows and otherwise reads once, few, many or a size class.

>NA|few|TRBJ2-1|TRBV15
CATSRGLEGYNEQFF
TGTGCCACCAGCAGAGGACTAGAGGGCTACAATGAGCAGTTCTTC
>NA|NA|TRBJ1-5|TRBV6-2/TRBV6-3
CASRPQARGNQPQHF
TGTGCCAGCAGACCACAGGCCAGGGGAAATCAGCCCCAGCATTTT
>NA|few|TRBJ1-2|TRBV25-1
CASSSGRLYGYTF
TGTGCCAGCAGCTCAGGACGGCTCTATGGCTACACCTTC
>NA|NA|TRBJ1-5|TRBV10-3
CAISDLRQNQPQHF
TGTGCCATCAGTGACCTACGACAGAATCAGCCCCAGCATTTT
>NA|few|TRBJ2-2|TRBV7-9
CASSPSSGELFF
TGTGCCAGCAGTCCTTCCTCCGGGGAGCTGTTTTTT
>NA|NA|TRBJ2-5|TRBV9
CASSVSVGGLTGRETQYF
TGTGCCAGCAGCGTATCTGTGGGAGGATTAACTGGGAGAGAGACCCAGTACTTC
>NA|NA|TRBJ2-1|TRBV7-2
CASSLIGVDEQFF
TGTGCCAGCAGCTTAATCGGAGTCGATGAGCAGTTCTTC
>TRBD2|NA|TRBJ2-7|TRBV28
CASSNPGLAGGIPNEQYF
TGTGCCAGCAGTAATCCGGGACTAGCGGGAGGGATCCCTAACGAGCAGTACTTC
>NA|NA|TRBJ2-3|TRBV29-1
CSVEYRNTDTQYF
TGCAGCGTTGAATATCGGAATACAGATACGCAGTATTTT
>TRBD2|few|TRBJ2-1|TRBV20-1
CSARDEDWREDEQFF
TGCAGTGCTAGAGATGAAGATTGGCGGGAGGATGAGCAGTTCTTC
>TRBD1|NA|TRBJ1-5|TRBV10-3
CAISPTGENQPQHF
TGTGCCATCAGTCCGACAGGGGAAAATCAGCCCCAGCATTTT
>TRBD2|NA|TRBJ2-7|TRBV27
CASSLGLVGAGVYEQYF
TGTGCCAGCAGCCTGGGGCTTGTGGGAGCGGGAGTGTACGAGCAGTACTTC
>NA|NA|TRBJ2-7|TRBV7-6
CASSPNRLEQYF
TGTGCCAGCAGCCCCAACCGCCTCGAGCAGTACTTC
>NA|NA|TRBJ2-7|TRBV4-2
CASSQERQSYEQYF
TGTGCCAGCAGCCAAGAGAGGCAGTCCTACGAGCAGTACTTC
>NA|few|TRBJ1-2|TRBV20-1
CSADPPGGEGYTF
TGCAGTGCCGACCCTCCGGGGGGAGAAGGCTACACCTTC
>NA|few|TRBJ2-3|TRBV20-1
CSASAGDTQYF
TGCAGTGCCTCGGCAGGAGATACGCAGTATTTT
>NA|few|TRBJ2-1|TRBV4-2
CASSQERETYNEQFF
TGTGCCAGCAGCCAAGAACGGGAGACCTACAATGAGCAGTTCTTC
>TRBD1|NA|TRBJ1-2|TRBV6-5
CASSTGQSNYGYTF
TGTGCCAGCAGTACGGGACAGTCCAACTATGGCTACACCTTC
>TRBD2|NA|TRBJ2-3|TRBV27
CASRGPREARADTQYF
TGTGCCAGCAGAGGACCGCGGGAGGCCCGGGCAGATACGCAGTATTTT
>NA|NA|TRBJ1-2|TRBV12-3/TRBV12-4
CASSLDPGRNYGYTF
TGTGCCAGCAGTCTAGATCCAGGGCGCAACTATGGCTACACCTTC
>TRBD2|NA|TRBJ2-7|TRBV20-1
CSAQGREGFEQYF
TGCAGTGCGCAAGGGCGGGAGGGTTTCGAGCAGTACTTC
>NA|few|TRBJ2-4|TRBV5-1
CASSVAVGGNIQYF
TGCGCCAGCAGCGTGGCGGTTGGGGGAAACATTCAGTACTTC
>TRBD1|once|TRBJ2-7|TRBV7-2
CASSLVGQILPYEQYF
TGTGCCAGCAGCTTAGTGGGACAGATCTTACCCTACGAGCAGTACTTC
>NA|few|TRBJ2-7|TRBV20-1
CSATNAGISSYEQYF
TGCAGTGCGACCAATGCCGGGATTTCCTCCTACGAGCAGTACTTC
>NA|NA|TRBJ2-7|TRBV25-1
CASSEWGVTYEQYF
TGTGCCAGCAGTGAATGGGGAGTAACCTACGAGCAGTACTTC
>TRBD2|few|TRBJ2-7|TRBV20-1
CSAGTSDTYEQYF
TGCAGTGCGGGGACTAGCGACACCTACGAGCAGTACTTC